The 14 T cell receptor beta chains below all came from one sample that was sequenced in a study of T cell repertoires in cytomegalovirus infection. MiXCR, applied by TCRdb to the reads, yields one record per CDR3 protein. Of hundreds of thousands of distinct CDR3 sequences listed, 24% are singletons. Sequencing was performed on CD8+ T cells from PBMCs. The receptors were sampled from a human donor in good health (CMV status not recorded). Some clones in this sample may be carry-over from other donors' samples.

The chain carries TRBV6-9 and TRBJ1-5; TRBD1 matches 12 bases. After removal of 7 bases from V and 1 base from J, the junction contained 14 bases not matched to a gene. The CDR3 spans 19 residues. CDR1 MNHGY and CDR2 SVAAGI come from the germline V gene. DNA of the CDR3: TGTGCCAGCACATCACCCGGGACAGGGGGCTTTAGGAGCAATCAGCCCCAGCATTTT. Translation gives CASTSPGTGGFRSNQPQHF.

This clonotype was observed at least ten times. This chain links TRBV7-9 with TRBJ2-2; D perhaps matches TRBD1 (6 bases). Germline CDR1 is SEHNR and CDR2 is FQNEAQ (reference sequence). The CDR3 consists of 15 residues. V lost 5 bases to trimming and J lost 1 base, with 11 bases between them. The CDR3 coding sequence is TGTGCCAGCAGCCCCTCGGGACAGAACACCGGGGAGCTGTTTTTT. It encodes CASSPSGQNTGELFF.

The genes are TRBV28 and TRBJ1-6; a weak D match, TRBD1 (5 bases). The CDR3 is 13 residues long. Germline CDR1 reads MDHEN; CDR2 reads SYDVKM. Between the trimmed V and J ends, which lost 2 bases and 8 bases, there was a span of 7 bases. CDR3 sequence: CASSLTGDSPLHF. CDR3 sequence (DNA): TGTGCCAGCAGTTTAACAGGAGATTCACCCCTCCACTTT.

This chain uses TRBV7-6 with TRBJ2-7; possibly TRBD2 for D (5 bases). V dropped 5 bases and J dropped 0 bases, with 11 bases sitting between them. The V gene's germline CDR1 is SGHVS and CDR2 FNYEAQ. CDR3 length equals 14 residues. DNA of the CDR3: TGTGCCAGCAGCGCAGCGGTCTTCTCCTACGAGCAGTACTTC. Its translation is CASSAAVFSYEQYF.

V and J are TRBV28 and TRBJ2-1; 9 nucleotides align to TRBD1. The germline gives CDR1 MDHEN, CDR2 SYDVKM. V was clipped by 11 bases and J by 10 bases; unmatched bases: 12. CDR3 length equals 13 residues. The CDR3 reads CAAGTGLYGEQFF. CDR3 DNA: TGTGCCGCCGGGACAGGGCTGTATGGGGAGCAGTTCTTC.

A note on this clonotype: A read error may produce the germline difference seen at one junction end. The CDR3 DNA is TGTGCCAACAGCTTAACCTCTAGCGGGGGGCTTTACAATGAGCAGTTCTTC. Encoded protein: CANSLTSSGGLYNEQFF. V gene TRBV7-3 combines with J gene TRBJ2-1, with 11 bases aligning to TRBD2. The length of the CDR3 is 17 residues. The germline V gene has CDR1 SGHTA and CDR2 FQGTGA. The variable domain in full, completed from reference TRBV7-3 and TRBJ2-1, reads GAGVSQTPSNKVTEKGKYVELRCDPISGHTALYWYRQSLGQGPEFLIYFQGTGAADDSGLPNDRFFAVRPEGSVSTLKIQRTERGDSAVYLCANSLTSSGGLYNEQFFGPGTRLTVL.

As for this clonotype: This may be a read error, as it is one base from a much larger clone. The chain recombines TRBV7-9 with TRBJ2-1, with 14 bases that match TRBD2. CDR1 SEHNR and CDR2 FQNEAQ come from the germline V gene (reference sequence). The CDR3 length is 16 residues. CDR3: CVSRRLAGGVGDEQFF. In nucleotides, the CDR3 is TGTGTCAGCAGGAGACTAGCGGGGGGGGTGGGGGATGAGCAGTTCTTC.

This clonotype was seen a few times. This rearrangement joins TRBV27 to TRBJ1-1; no firm D call. The CDR3 extends over 15 amino acids. The V end was cut by 0 bases, the J end by 3 bases, with 11 bases between. The germline CDR1 and CDR2 sequences are MNHEY and SMNVEV (reference sequence). CDR3 region: CASSLSEGMDTEAFF. CDR3 DNA sequence: TGTGCCAGCAGTTTATCGGAGGGCATGGACACTGAAGCTTTCTTT.

The chain employs TRBV7-9 and TRBJ2-5; D gene ambiguous. Germline lookup yields CDR1 SEHNR and CDR2 FQNEAQ (reference sequence). With 4 bases removed from V and 2 bases from J, the gap between germline ends came to 8 bases. This CDR3 has 13 residues. For the CDR3, the DNA is TGTGCCAGCAGCTGGGGTCGACAAGAGACCCAGTACTTC. It encodes CASSWGRQETQYF.

The V call is TRBV4-2, the J call TRBJ2-3; 8 bases are a match to TRBD2. V shed 5 bases, J shed 7 bases, and the junction held 11 bases outside the gene matches. The CDR3 has 15 amino acids. The germline CDR1 and CDR2 sequences are LGHNA and YNFKEQ. The CDR3 DNA follows: TGTGCCAGCAGCGGGACTAGATTTGGTACAAATACGCAGTATTTT. Amino acids: CASSGTRFGTNTQYF.

The V call is TRBV20-1, the J call TRBJ1-4; no clear D gene. V gave up 7 bases and J gave up 8 bases, with 11 bases separating them. There are 11 residues in the CDR3. Per germline, CDR1 DFQATT and CDR2 SNEGSKA (reference sequence). The CDR3 nucleotides read TGCAGTGTAAGGGTGGGGGAAAAACTGTTTTTT. Translation: CSVRVGEKLFF.

The chain links TRBV7-9 to TRBJ2-5; D is unresolved. V was pared by 4 bases and J by 5 bases, with 8 bases between. The CDR3 extends over 12 amino acids. Germline CDR1 SEHNR, CDR2 FQNEAQ (reference sequence). The CDR3 loop is CASSSYSETQYF. CDR3 DNA: TGTGCCAGCAGCTCGTACTCGGAGACCCAGTACTTC.

Only a few counts were recorded for this clonotype. The chain couples TRBV6-2 or TRBV6-3 to TRBJ2-7; 8 bases match TRBD1. Trimming cost V 3 bases and J 3 bases; bases outside gene matches: 19. Germline V gene data show CDR1 as MNHEY and CDR2 as SVGEGT. The CDR3 sequence is 19 residues long. The CDR3 loop reads CASSYDRTGNDGIYYEQYV. CDR3 coding DNA: TGTGCCAGCAGTTATGATCGGACAGGGAACGACGGAATCTACTACGAGCAGTACGTC.

This clonotype showed up many times. This sequence joins TRBV7-8 and TRBJ2-7; TRBD1 aligns across 7 bases. Germline V gene sequence: CDR1 SGHVS, CDR2 FQNEAQ. The CDR3 is 14 residues long. With 7 bases clipped from V and 1 base from J, the junction kept 7 bases outside the gene matches. The CDR3 sequence: CASTPGDRSYEQYF. DNA of the CDR3: TGTGCCAGCACCCCAGGGGACAGATCCTACGAGCAGTACTTC.